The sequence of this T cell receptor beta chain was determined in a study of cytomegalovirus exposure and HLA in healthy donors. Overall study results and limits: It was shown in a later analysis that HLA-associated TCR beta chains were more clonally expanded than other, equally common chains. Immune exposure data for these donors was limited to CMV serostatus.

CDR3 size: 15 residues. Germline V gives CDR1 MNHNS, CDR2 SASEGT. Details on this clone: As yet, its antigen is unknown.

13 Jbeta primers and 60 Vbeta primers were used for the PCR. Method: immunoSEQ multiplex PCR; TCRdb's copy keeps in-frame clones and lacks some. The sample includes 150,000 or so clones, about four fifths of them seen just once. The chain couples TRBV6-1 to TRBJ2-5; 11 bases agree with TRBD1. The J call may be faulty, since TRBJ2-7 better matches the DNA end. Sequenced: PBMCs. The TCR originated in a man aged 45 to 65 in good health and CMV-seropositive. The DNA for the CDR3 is TGTGCCATGCAAATGGGGACAGGGGGTGGGTACGAGCAGTACTTC. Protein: CAMQMGTGGGYEQYF.